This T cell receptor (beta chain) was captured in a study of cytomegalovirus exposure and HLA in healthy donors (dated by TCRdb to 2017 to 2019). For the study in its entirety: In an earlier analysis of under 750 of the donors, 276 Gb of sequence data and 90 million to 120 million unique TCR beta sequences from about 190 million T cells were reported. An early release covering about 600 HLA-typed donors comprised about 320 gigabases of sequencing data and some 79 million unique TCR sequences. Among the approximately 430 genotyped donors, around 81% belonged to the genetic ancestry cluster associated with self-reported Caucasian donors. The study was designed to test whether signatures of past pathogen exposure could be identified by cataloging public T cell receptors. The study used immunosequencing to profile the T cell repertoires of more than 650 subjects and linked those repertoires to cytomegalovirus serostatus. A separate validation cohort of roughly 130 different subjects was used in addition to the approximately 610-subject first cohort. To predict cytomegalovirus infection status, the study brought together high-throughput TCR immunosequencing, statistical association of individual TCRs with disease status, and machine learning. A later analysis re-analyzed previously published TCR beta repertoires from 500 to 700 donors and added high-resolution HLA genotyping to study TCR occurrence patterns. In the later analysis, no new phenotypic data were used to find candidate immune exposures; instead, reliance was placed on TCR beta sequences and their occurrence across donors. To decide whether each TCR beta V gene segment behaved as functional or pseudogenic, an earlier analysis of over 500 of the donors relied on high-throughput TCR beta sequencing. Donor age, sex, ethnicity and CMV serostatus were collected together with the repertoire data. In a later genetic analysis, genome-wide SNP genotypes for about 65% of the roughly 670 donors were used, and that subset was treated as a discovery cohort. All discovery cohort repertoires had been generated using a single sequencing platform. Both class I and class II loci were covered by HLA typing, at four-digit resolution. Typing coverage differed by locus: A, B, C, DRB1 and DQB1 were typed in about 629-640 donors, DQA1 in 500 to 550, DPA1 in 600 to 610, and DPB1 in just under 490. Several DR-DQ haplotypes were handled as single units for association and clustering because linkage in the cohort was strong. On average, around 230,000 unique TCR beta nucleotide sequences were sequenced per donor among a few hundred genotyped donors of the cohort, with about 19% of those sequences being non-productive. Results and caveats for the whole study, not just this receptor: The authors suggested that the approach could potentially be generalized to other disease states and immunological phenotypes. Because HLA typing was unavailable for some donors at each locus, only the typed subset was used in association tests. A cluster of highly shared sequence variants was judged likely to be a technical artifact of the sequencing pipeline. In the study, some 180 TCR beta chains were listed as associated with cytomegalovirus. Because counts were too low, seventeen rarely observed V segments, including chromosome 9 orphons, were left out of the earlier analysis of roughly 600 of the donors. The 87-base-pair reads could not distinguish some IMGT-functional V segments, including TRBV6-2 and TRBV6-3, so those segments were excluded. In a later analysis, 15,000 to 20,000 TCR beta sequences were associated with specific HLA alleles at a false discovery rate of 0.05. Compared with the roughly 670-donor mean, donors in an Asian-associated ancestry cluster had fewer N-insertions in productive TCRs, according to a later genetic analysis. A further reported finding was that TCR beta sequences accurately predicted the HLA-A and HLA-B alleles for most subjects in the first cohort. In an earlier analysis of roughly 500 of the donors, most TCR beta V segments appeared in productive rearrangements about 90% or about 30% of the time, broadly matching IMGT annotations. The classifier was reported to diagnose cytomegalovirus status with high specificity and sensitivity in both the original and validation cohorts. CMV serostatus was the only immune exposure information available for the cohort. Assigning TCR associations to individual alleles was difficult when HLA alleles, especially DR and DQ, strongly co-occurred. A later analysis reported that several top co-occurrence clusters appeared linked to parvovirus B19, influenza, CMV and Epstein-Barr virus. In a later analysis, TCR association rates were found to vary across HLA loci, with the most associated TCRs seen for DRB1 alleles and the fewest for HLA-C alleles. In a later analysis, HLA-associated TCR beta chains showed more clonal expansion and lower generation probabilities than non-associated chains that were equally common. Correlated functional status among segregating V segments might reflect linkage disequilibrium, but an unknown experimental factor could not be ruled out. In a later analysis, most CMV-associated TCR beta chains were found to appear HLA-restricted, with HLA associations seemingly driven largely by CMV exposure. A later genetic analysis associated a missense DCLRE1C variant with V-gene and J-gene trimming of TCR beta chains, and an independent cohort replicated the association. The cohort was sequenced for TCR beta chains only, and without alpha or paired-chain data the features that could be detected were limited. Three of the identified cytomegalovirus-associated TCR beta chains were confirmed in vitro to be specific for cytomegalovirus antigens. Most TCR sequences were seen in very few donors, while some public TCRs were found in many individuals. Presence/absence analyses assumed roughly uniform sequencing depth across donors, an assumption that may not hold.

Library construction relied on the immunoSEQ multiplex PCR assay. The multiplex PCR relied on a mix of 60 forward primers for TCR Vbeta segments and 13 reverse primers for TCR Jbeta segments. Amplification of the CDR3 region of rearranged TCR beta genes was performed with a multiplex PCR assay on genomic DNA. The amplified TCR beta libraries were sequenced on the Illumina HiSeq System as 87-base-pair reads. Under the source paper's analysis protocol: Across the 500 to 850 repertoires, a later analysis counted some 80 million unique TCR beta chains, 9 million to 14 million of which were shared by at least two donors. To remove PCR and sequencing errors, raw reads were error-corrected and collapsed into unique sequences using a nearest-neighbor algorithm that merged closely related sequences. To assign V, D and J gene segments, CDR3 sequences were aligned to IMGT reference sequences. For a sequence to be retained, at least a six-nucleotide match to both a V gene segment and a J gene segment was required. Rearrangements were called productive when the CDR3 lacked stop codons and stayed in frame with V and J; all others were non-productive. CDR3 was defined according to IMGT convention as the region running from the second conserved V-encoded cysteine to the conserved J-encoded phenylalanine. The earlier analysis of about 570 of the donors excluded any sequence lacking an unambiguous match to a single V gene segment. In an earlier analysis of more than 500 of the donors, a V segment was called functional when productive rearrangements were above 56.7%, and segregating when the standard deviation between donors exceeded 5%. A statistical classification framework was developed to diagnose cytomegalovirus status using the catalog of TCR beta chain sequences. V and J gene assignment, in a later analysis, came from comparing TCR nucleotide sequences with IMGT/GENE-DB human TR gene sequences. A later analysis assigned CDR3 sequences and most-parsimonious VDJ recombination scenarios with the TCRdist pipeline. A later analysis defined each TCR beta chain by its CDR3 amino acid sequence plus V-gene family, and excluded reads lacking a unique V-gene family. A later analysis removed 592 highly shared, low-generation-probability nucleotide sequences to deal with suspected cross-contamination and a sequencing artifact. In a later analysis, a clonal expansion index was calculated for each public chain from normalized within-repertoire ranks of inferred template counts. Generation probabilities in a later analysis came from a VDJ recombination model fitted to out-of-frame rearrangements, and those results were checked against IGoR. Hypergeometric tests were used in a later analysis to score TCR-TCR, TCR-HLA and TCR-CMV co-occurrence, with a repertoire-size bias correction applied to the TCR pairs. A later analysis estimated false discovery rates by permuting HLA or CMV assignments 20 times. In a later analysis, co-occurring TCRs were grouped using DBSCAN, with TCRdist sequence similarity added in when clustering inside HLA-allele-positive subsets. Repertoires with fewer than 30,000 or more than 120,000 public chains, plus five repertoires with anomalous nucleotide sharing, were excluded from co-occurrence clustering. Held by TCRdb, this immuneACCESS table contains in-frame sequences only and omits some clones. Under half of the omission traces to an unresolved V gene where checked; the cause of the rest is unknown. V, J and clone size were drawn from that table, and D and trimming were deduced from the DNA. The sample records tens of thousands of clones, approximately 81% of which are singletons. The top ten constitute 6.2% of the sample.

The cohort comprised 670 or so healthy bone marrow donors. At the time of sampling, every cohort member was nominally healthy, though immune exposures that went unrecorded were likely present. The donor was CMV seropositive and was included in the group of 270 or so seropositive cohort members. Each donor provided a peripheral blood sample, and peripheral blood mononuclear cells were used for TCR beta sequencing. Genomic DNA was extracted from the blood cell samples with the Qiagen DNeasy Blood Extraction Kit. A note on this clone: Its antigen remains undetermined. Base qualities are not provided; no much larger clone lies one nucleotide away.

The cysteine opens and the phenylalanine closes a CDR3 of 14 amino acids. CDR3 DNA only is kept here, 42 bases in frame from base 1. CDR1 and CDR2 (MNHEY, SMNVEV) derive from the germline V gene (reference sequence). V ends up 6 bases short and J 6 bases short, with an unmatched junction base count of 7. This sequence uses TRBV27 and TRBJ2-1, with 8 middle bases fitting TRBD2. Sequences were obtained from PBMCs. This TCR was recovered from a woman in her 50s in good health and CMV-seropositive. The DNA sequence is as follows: TGTGCCAGCAGCTCGGGACTAGTGGGCAATGAGCAGTTCTTC. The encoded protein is CASSSGLVGNEQFF.